This T cell receptor (beta chain) stems from a study of T cells after yellow fever vaccination (dated by TCRdb to the late 2010s). Notes on the research overall: The SMART-Seq v4 Ultra Low Input RNA kit was used to prepare libraries from fractions with low cell numbers. To track T-cell clones before and after primary and booster YFV17D yellow fever vaccination, bulk TCR alpha and beta repertoires were sequenced longitudinally. Two healthy male donors, one aged 18 to 29 and one aged 30 to 40 years, made up the cohort. Blood was drawn at multiple timepoints before and after primary and secondary immunization, with bulk PBMC replicates and cell subsets isolated.

Here is what the overall study found, with its caveats: Most clones expanded after primary vaccination were re-detected after the booster (around 96% of CD4 and approximately 85% of CD8), suggesting broad memory maintenance. A small share of clonotypes was detected in both CD4 and CD8 compartments, with the overlap likely arising from convergent recombination. The secondary T-cell response was weaker than the primary response but faster, peaking on day 5 instead of day 15. FACS-sorted repertoires could contain abundant contaminating clonotypes from the bulk population, so computational filtering was required. Only two donors were included in the study, so the extent to which the findings can be generalized is limited.

According to the study, the label for this sample's treatment or condition signals: live attenuated yellow fever vaccine strain. Two biological replicates of bulk PBMCs were collected at each blood-draw timepoint. PBMCs were isolated from peripheral blood using a standard Ficoll-Paque protocol. TriZol was used to extract RNA from bulk PBMCs, from CD4 and CD8 fractions, and from dextramer-positive and dextramer-negative fractions. Instrument used: Illumina NovaSeq 6000. Synthesis of TCR cDNA relied on 5'RACE template switching, a step that introduced a universal primer site along with unique molecular identifiers. Priming for cDNA synthesis came from both the TCR alpha and TCR beta constant segments. Library amplification used two PCR steps, and the second PCR step added sample barcodes and sequencing adapters. Sequencing of the libraries was done on either Illumina HiSeq 2500 (2x100 bp) or NovaSeq (2x150 bp). In the authors' own workflow: Reads were demultiplexed and collapsed into UMI consensus sequences with MIGEC, and V(D)J alignment was performed with MiXCR. Vaccine-responding clonotypes were identified with edgeR using replicate PBMC samples, with FDR below 0.01 and a log2 fold change above 5 up to day 15 being required. Bulk clonotypes were assigned CD4 or CD8 identity according to which sequenced CD4 or CD8 repertoire held them at higher abundance. TCRdb redid the processing of the public reads, applying fastp at Q25 and MiXCR, and retained in-frame beta chains. All rows with the same CDR3 protein become a single entry with the most common DNA and genes. These V and J calls originate from TCRdb's pipeline instead of the authors' own analysis. The sample table records around 300,000 distinct CDR3 sequences; 4.1% of these occur just once. Around 25% of the sample is in the top ten clones.

The CDR3 measures 18 amino acids from cysteine to phenylalanine. CDR3 DNA is the only sequence kept; it has 54 bases, read in frame from the first base. V is cut back by 4 bases and J by 1 base, with 8 bases in the junction unmatched. Reading the germline V gene gives CDR1 SGHTA and CDR2 FQGNSA. This clonotype was detected many times. The specificity of this receptor is unknown. No much larger clone is present one base from it, and per-base qualities are unavailable. The chain couples TRBV7-2 to TRBJ2-4, with 12 bases in between that match TRBD2. This sequence originates from a man between 18 and 35 years old who received the YFV17D yellow fever vaccine. Sequencing used PBMCs, obtained 5 days after the yellow fever booster vaccination. CDR3 region: CASSYGLAGTQAKNIQYF. Read as DNA, the sequence is TGTGCCAGCAGCTACGGACTAGCGGGAACACAGGCCAAAAACATTCAGTACTTC.